This record concerns one T cell receptor beta chain sequence. This entry comes from a study of blood T cell repertoires in COVID-19. Sequenced by immunoSEQ multiplex PCR; TCRdb stores in-frame clones only, minus some. The repertoire includes some 330,000 clones, around 90% of them detected once, and 15% to 20% sits in the top ten. The CDR3 length is 16 residues. V lost 4 bases and J lost 0; bases outside the gene matches: 5. CDR1 is SGDLS and CDR2 is YYNGEE in the germline V gene. The sequence derives from a woman aged 25 to 39 who had recovered from COVID-19. Sequencing was carried out using PBMCs or T cells enriched from blood (not recorded which). The chain recombines TRBV9 with TRBJ2-2; 8 bases fit TRBD1. For the CDR3, the DNA is TGTGCCAGCAGCCCCCGACAGGGGTCGAACACCGGGGAGCTGTTTTTT. It encodes CASSPRQGSNTGELFF.